Below, 5 T cell receptor beta chains from the same sample are listed, as sequenced in a study of T-cell reconstitution after alpha-beta-depleted transplantation in children. This sample's TCRbeta library carried unique molecular identifier barcodes. TCRdb fed the PCR reads into MiXCR, producing one record per CDR3 protein. The data show hundreds of thousands of distinct CDR3 sequences, with 10% to 15% seen just once and about 2.2% held by the top ten. Material: PBMCs, mostly from graft donor cells, obtained 360 days after TCRalphabeta/CD19-depleted stem cell transplant. The receptors were gathered from a male patient under 18 who had a stem cell transplant for acute myeloid leukemia, so the T cells may come from the graft donor.

This clonotype has just a few counts. The genes are TRBV28 and TRBJ2-7; D possibly corresponds to TRBD1 (6 bases). Germline CDR1 reads MDHEN; CDR2 reads SYDVKM. The CDR3 is 14 amino acids. The germline V and J ends were trimmed by 3 bases and 5 bases, with 14 bases remaining between them. CDR3 in amino acids: CASSFWTAADEQYF. The DNA of the CDR3 is TGTGCCAGCAGTTTCTGGACAGCTGCCGACGAGCAGTACTTC.

In its sample, this clonotype was seen many times. The gene calls are TRBV20-1 and TRBJ1-5; TRBD1 matches at 12 bases. This CDR3 contains 18 residues. CDR1 DFQATT and CDR2 SNEGSKA come from the germline V gene (reference sequence). After removal of 0 bases from V and 7 bases from J, the junction contained 13 bases not matched to a gene. DNA for the CDR3: TGCAGTGCTAGAGAGCCCGGGACAGGGGGCCTCTTAAGGCAGCCCCAGCATTTT. Translated: CSAREPGTGGLLRQPQHF.

This clonotype was counted only a few times. This chain links TRBV7-2 with TRBJ2-1, with unresolved D. V lost 1 base to trimming and J lost 8 bases, with 15 bases between them. The CDR3 has 15 residues. CDR1 SGHTA and CDR2 FQGNSA come from the germline V gene. The CDR3 DNA follows: TGTGCCAGCAGCTTAGGGTTCGCGAAGATCTATGAGCAGTTCTTC. Amino acids: CASSLGFAKIYEQFF.

The chain employs TRBV6-2 or TRBV6-3 and TRBJ2-1; 10 bases align to TRBD1. This CDR3 comprises 16 residues. Germline CDR1 and CDR2: MNHEY and SVGEGT. V trimming: 5 bases; J trimming: 4 bases; junction bases outside the gene matches: 8. The CDR3 is CASSSPGQGLYNEQFF. CDR3 DNA: TGTGCCAGCAGTAGCCCGGGACAGGGGTTATACAATGAGCAGTTCTTC.

This clonotype was observed a single time. The J gene is TRBJ2-7, the V gene TRBV20-1, with 14 positions matching TRBD2. With 4 bases clipped from V and 5 bases from J, the junction kept 4 bases outside the gene matches. Germline CDR1 and CDR2: DFQATT and SNEGSKA (reference sequence). There are 14 residues in the CDR3. CDR3: CSATPGLAGDEQYF. The CDR3 bases are TGCAGTGCTACCCCGGGACTAGCGGGAGACGAGCAGTACTTC.